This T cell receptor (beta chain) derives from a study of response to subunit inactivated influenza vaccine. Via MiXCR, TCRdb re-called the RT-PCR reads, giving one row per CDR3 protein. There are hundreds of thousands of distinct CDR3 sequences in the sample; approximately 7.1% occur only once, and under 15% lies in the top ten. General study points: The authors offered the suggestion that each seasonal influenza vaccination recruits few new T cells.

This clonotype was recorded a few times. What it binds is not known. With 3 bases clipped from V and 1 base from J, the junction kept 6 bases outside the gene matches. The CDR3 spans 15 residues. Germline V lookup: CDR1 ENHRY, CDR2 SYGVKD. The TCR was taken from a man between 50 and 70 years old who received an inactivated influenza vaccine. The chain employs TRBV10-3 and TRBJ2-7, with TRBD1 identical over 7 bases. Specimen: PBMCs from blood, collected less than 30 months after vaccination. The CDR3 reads CAISDEGALSYEQYF. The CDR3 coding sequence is TGTGCCATCAGTGACGAGGGGGCACTATCCTACGAGCAGTACTTC.